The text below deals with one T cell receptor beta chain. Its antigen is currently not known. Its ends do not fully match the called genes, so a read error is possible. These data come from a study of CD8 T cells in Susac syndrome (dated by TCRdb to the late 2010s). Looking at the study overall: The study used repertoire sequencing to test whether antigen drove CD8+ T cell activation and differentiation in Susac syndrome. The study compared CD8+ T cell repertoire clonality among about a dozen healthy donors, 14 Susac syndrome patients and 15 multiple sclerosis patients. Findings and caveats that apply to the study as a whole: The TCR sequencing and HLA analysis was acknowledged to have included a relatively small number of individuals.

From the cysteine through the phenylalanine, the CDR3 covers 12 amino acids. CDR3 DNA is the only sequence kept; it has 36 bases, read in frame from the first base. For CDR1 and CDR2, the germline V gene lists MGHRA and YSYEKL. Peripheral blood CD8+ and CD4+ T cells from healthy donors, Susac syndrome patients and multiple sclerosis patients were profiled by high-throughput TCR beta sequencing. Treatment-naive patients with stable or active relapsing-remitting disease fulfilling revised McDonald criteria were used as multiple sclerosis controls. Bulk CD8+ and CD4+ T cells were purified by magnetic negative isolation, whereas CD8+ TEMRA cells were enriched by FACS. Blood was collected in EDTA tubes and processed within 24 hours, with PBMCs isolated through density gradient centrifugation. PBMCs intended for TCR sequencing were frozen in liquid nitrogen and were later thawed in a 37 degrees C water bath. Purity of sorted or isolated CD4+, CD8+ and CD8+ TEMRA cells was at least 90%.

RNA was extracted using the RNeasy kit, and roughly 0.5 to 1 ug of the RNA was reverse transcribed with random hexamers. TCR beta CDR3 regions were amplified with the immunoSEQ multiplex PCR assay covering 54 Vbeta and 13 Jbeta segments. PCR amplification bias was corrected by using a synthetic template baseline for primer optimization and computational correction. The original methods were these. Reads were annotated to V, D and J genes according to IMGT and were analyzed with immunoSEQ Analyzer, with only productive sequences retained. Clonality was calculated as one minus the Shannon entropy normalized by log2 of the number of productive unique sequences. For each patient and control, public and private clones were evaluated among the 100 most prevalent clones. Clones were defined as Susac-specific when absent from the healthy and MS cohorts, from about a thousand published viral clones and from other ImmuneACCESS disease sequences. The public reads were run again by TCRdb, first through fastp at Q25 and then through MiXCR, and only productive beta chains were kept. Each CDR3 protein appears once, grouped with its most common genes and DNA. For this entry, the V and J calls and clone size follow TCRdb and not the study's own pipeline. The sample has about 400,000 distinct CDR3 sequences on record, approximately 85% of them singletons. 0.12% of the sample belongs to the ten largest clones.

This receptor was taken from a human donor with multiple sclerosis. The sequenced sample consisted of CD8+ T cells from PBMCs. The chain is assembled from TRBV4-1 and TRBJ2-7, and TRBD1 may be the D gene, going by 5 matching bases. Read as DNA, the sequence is TGCGCCAGCAGCCAAGGGGGCTCCGAGCGGTACTTC. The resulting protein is CASSQGGSERYF.